These T cell receptor beta chains were read from a single sample in a study of long-term antiretroviral therapy in people with HIV. Repertoires were generated with immunoSEQ multiplex PCR, while TCRdb's copy carries only in-frame clones and drops some. Here the sample spans about 29,000 clones, 75% to 90% being singletons. The sequences come from unsorted PBMCs, collected about 5 years before starting antiretroviral therapy. The receptors stem from a man aged 45-65 years with HIV. Each CDR3 is given with its conserved first and last residue. A D gene is named only where the DNA matches it firmly. Not all rows give a size; the values are once, few, many and, for expanded clones, a class.

CDR3nt	CDR3aa	v_gene	abundance	len	j_gene	d_gene
TGTGCCAGTAGATCCCCGGACTCTGGGGCCAACGTCCTGACTTTC	CASRSPDSGANVLTF	TRBV19	-	15	TRBJ2-6	-
TGTGCCAGCAGCCAAGTCCTAGCGGGAGATGAAAAGACCCAGTACTTC	CASSQVLAGDEKTQYF	TRBV4-2	-	16	TRBJ2-5	TRBD2
TGTGCCAGCAGCTTACTCCTGGCGGAGGTCTACAATGAGCAGTTCTTC	CASSLLLAEVYNEQFF	TRBV11-2	-	16	TRBJ2-1	-
TGTGCTAGTGGTTTGGATACACACTACACAGATACGCAGTATTTT	CASGLDTHYTDTQYF	TRBV12-5	-	15	TRBJ2-3	-
TGTGCCAGCAGCTGGATAGGGGACACTGAAGCTTTCTTT	CASSWIGDTEAFF	TRBV7-2	-	13	TRBJ1-1	-
TGTGCCAGCAGCGTCGACAGGGCTGGTGAAGCTTTCTTT	CASSVDRAGEAFF	TRBV7-8	-	13	TRBJ1-1	TRBD1
TGTGCCAGCAGCTGGGACAGGAACACCGGGGAGCTGTTTTTT	CASSWDRNTGELFF	TRBV7-8	-	14	TRBJ2-2	TRBD1
TGTGCCAGCAGCTTAGCGGGGGCACTTCTGAAGCAGTACTTC	CASSLAGALLKQYF	TRBV28	-	14	TRBJ2-7	TRBD2
TGCGCCAGCAGCCCGGCCGCCCTAGATACGCAGTATTTT	CASSPAALDTQYF	TRBV5-1	-	13	TRBJ2-3	-
TGTGCCTGGAACCGTCGGACTAGCGGCCGCGCGAACACCGGGGAGCTGTTTTTT	CAWNRRTSGRANTGELFF	TRBV30	-	18	TRBJ2-2	TRBD2
TGCGCCAGCAGCCCTCTAACGAGTAGCGGGTTGACCTACGAGCAGTACTTC	CASSPLTSSGLTYEQYF	TRBV5-1	-	17	TRBJ2-7	TRBD2
TGTGCCAGCTCACCTATCTTCGGCGGGAGGGAGGGATACGAGCAGTACTTC	CASSPIFGGREGYEQYF	TRBV18	-	17	TRBJ2-7	TRBD2
TGCGCCAGCCTTCAAGACGGGCGGCAGTACACAGATACGCAGTATTTT	CASLQDGRQYTDTQYF	TRBV10-2	-	16	TRBJ2-3	-
TGCGCCAGCAGTGAGAGGCTAGCGAGCACCGGGGAGCTGTTTTTT	CASSERLASTGELFF	TRBV10-2	-	15	TRBJ2-2	-
TGTGCCAGCTCACCACTGGGGAGCTCCTACAATGAGCAGTTCTTC	CASSPLGSSYNEQFF	TRBV18	-	15	TRBJ2-1	-
TGTGCCAGTAGGACCGGGACAGGGCCCTCCTACGAGCAGTACTTC	CASRTGTGPSYEQYF	TRBV19	once	15	TRBJ2-7	TRBD1
TGTGCCAGCAGTCACTCCTACGAGCAGTACTTC	CASSHSYEQYF	TRBV6-1	-	11	TRBJ2-7	-
TGTGCCACATCCGGGACTAGCGAAGAGACCCAGTACTTC	CATSGTSEETQYF	TRBV19	few	13	TRBJ2-5	TRBD2
TGTGCCAGCACATTTCTTATGAACACTGAAGCTTTCTTT	CASTFLMNTEAFF	TRBV2	-	13	TRBJ1-1	-
TGTGCCATCAGTGAAGACAGGGTTCAAGAGACCCAGTACTTC	CAISEDRVQETQYF	TRBV10-3	-	14	TRBJ2-5	TRBD1
TGTGCCAGCAGTTCCCCCAAGGCGGGGTTGGTTCCCCTGTTTTTT	CASSSPKAGLVPLFF	TRBV6-5	once	15	TRBJ1-4	-
TGCGCCAGCAGCTTGGACTGGACTAGCGGGAGGGCCCTCTCCTACGAGCAGTACTTC	CASSLDWTSGRALSYEQYF	TRBV5-1	-	19	TRBJ2-7	TRBD2
TGTGCCAGCAGCACTCACAGGGCTGCCAACTATGGCTACACCTTC	CASSTHRAANYGYTF	TRBV27	-	15	TRBJ1-2	-
TGTGCCAGCAGCTCTAGCGGGAACACCGGGGAGCTGTTTTTT	CASSSSGNTGELFF	TRBV7-3	-	14	TRBJ2-2	TRBD2
TGTGCCAGCTCACCACCGACTAGCGGGGGGTTTCGGGACGAGCAGTACTTC	CASSPPTSGGFRDEQYF	TRBV18	-	17	TRBJ2-7	TRBD2
TGTGCCAGCAGCTTAAGTCTAGCAGCTCCCCAGTACTTC	CASSLSLAAPQYF	TRBV11-2	-	13	TRBJ2-5	-
TGTGCCAGCAGTTCCCCAGGCTTTTTCTACGAGCAGTACTTC	CASSSPGFFYEQYF	TRBV28	-	14	TRBJ2-7	-
TGCGCCAGCAGCCAAAGGTCTGGTTTCTCTGGAAACACCATATATTTT	CASSQRSGFSGNTIYF	TRBV4-3	-	16	TRBJ1-3	-
TGTGCCAGCAGCGCGACAGGGGTCTATCACGACGAGCAGTACTTC	CASSATGVYHDEQYF	TRBV6-1	once	15	TRBJ2-7	TRBD1
TGTGCCGTACCCGGGACAGGGAGTCGGAACACTGAAGCTTTCTTT	CAVPGTGSRNTEAFF	TRBV5-4	-	15	TRBJ1-1	TRBD1
TGTGCCAGCAGCCAAGAGAGCGAGCGGGAGATCGGCTACGAGCAGTACTTC	CASSQESEREIGYEQYF	TRBV14	-	17	TRBJ2-7	TRBD2
TGCGCCAGCAGCCAAGATGGATCGGGGAATTCACCCCTCCACTTT	CASSQDGSGNSPLHF	TRBV4-3	few	15	TRBJ1-6	-
TGTGCCAGCAGCTTAGAACAGCTGCCAGGGGGCAAGAACTATGGCTACACCTTC	CASSLEQLPGGKNYGYTF	TRBV11-1	-	18	TRBJ1-2	TRBD1
TGTGCCAGTAGTATAGGACTAGCGGGGGTCGGGTACAGTGAGCAGTTCTTC	CASSIGLAGVGYSEQFF	TRBV19	-	17	TRBJ2-1	TRBD2
TGTGCCAGCAGTTCCCTGCCGGACAGGGACACAGATACGCAGTATTTT	CASSSLPDRDTDTQYF	TRBV5-5	-	16	TRBJ2-3	TRBD1
TGTGCCAGCAGCTGGTCGGGGGGAGGGCAGTACTTC	CASSWSGGGQYF	TRBV7-2	-	12	TRBJ2-7	TRBD2
TGTGCCAGCAGCCCCCGTGGGGGCCCCTATAATTCACCCCTCCACTTT	CASSPRGGPYNSPLHF	TRBV13	-	16	TRBJ1-6	-
TGTGCCAGCAGCCCCGGGACAGCCACTACTGAAGCTTTCTTT	CASSPGTATTEAFF	TRBV7-8	-	14	TRBJ1-1	TRBD1
TGTGCCAGCAGCTTTAAGCATGCTGGGGCCCGCTCCTACAATGAGCAGTTCTTC	CASSFKHAGARSYNEQFF	TRBV11-2	-	18	TRBJ2-1	-
TGTGCCAGCAGCTTGGGGGCAGCGAGGACTGAAGCTTTCTTT	CASSLGAARTEAFF	TRBV5-4	-	14	TRBJ1-1	-
TGTGCCAGCAGAAGAGCCGGGATCTACCAAGAGACCCAGTACTTC	CASRRAGIYQETQYF	TRBV6-1	-	15	TRBJ2-5	-
TGTGCCAGCAGACGGACAACAGATACGCAGTATTTT	CASRRTTDTQYF	TRBV6-5	-	12	TRBJ2-3	-
TGCGCCAGCAGCCGTCCGGGACTAGGTTTTTACGAGCAGTACTTC	CASSRPGLGFYEQYF	TRBV5-1	once	15	TRBJ2-7	TRBD2
TGCGCCAGCAGTGGCCGTGGAGGCACAGATACGCAGTATTTT	CASSGRGGTDTQYF	TRBV10-2	once	14	TRBJ2-3	-
TGCAGCGTTGGGGGCGGGGGCGGAATCTATGGCTACACCTTC	CSVGGGGGIYGYTF	TRBV29-1	-	14	TRBJ1-2	-
TGTGCCAGCAGTGACCCGGGACAATACTCCTACGAGCAGTACTTC	CASSDPGQYSYEQYF	TRBV2	-	15	TRBJ2-7	-
TGTGCCAGCAGCGTCAGTACTTATAATTCACCCCTCCACTTT	CASSVSTYNSPLHF	TRBV9	-	14	TRBJ1-6	-
TGCGCCAGCAAGATGCGGGGGGGCCGGTCGGCAGATACGCAGTATTTT	CASKMRGGRSADTQYF	TRBV10-2	-	16	TRBJ2-3	TRBD2
TGTGCCTGGAGTGTCACGATCGGGTATGGCTACACCTTC	CAWSVTIGYGYTF	TRBV30	-	13	TRBJ1-2	-
TGTGCCAGTAGGATAATAGCGGGGGGCACAGATACGCAGTATTTT	CASRIIAGGTDTQYF	TRBV19	-	15	TRBJ2-3	TRBD2
TGCGCCAGCAGTGAGTCAAGTGGGGGATACGAGCAGTACTTC	CASSESSGGYEQYF	TRBV10-1	-	14	TRBJ2-7	-
TGTGCCACCAGGGGGCAGACTCGCGGCTACACCTTC	CATRGQTRGYTF	TRBV28	-	12	TRBJ1-2	TRBD1
TGCGCCAGCAGCTTTGGACTAGCGGGGGCCTACACCGGGGAGCTGTTTTTT	CASSFGLAGAYTGELFF	TRBV5-1	-	17	TRBJ2-2	TRBD2
TGCGCCAGCAGCCTACACCCCGGACGGGGGTCTAGGGATGAGCAGTTCTTC	CASSLHPGRGSRDEQFF	TRBV4-3	-	17	TRBJ2-1	-
TGCGCCAGCAGCCACCCGGGACTAGCGGGAGGCCCTTCCCGCACAGATACGCAGTATTTT	CASSHPGLAGGPSRTDTQYF	TRBV4-1	-	20	TRBJ2-3	TRBD2
TGTGCCAGCAGTTTAGGAGGGAACTCCTACAATGAGCAGTTCTTC	CASSLGGNSYNEQFF	TRBV28	-	15	TRBJ2-1	-
TGTGCCAGCAGCTTCGACCCGACAGGGATAAACTATGGCTACACCTTC	CASSFDPTGINYGYTF	TRBV11-2	-	16	TRBJ1-2	TRBD1
TGTGCCAGCAGGTCGGGGGCTAGCGGGAGCACCGGGGAGACCCAGTACTTC	CASRSGASGSTGETQYF	TRBV7-3	-	17	TRBJ2-5	TRBD2
TGTGCCAGCAACGCTATAGCGGGAACCGTCTACAATGAGCAGTTCTTC	CASNAIAGTVYNEQFF	TRBV7-6	-	16	TRBJ2-1	TRBD2